The 27 T cell receptor beta chains reported below all come from one sample, sequenced in a study of CD8+CD57+ T cells in acquired aplastic anemia. Genomic DNA, serving as template, underwent TCR beta VDJ and CDR3 profiling. TCRdb analysed the reads with MiXCR anew, one entry per CDR3 protein. This sample has roughly 500,000 distinct CDR3 sequences; more than 25% occur once, and the top ten carry 0.82%. Patients chosen for sequencing had shown CD8+CD57+ cell expansion by flow cytometry. The sequencing sample was made of sorted CD4+, CD8+, or CD8+CD57+ T cells (not recorded which) from PBMCs. The source is a human donor with aplastic anemia.

This sequence joins TRBV6-1 and TRBJ1-1; TRBD1 might be the D (5 bases). In germline, CDR1 is MNHNS, CDR2 SASEGT. This CDR3 is built from 13 residues. Trimming shortened V by 8 bases and J by 1 base, and 11 bases separated the two germline ends. CDR3 sequence: CASWRGPNTEAFF. DNA of the CDR3: TGTGCCAGCTGGCGGGGCCCGAACACTGAAGCTTTCTTT.

This clonotype was detected ten times or more. V usage is TRBV10-3 and J usage is TRBJ2-7; D gene ambiguous. V was shortened by 4 bases and J by 6 bases, with 10 bases between the two germline ends. Germline loops: CDR1 ENHRY, CDR2 SYGVKD. This CDR3 has 12 amino acids. CDR3 protein: CAISVGSSEQYF. CDR3 DNA sequence: TGTGCCATCAGTGTGGGAAGTTCCGAGCAGTACTTC.

This clonotype has only a few counts. The genes are TRBV11-2 and TRBJ1-2; D not resolved. Deletions cut 3 bases from V and 6 bases from J, with 20 bases between. From germline, CDR1 is SGHAT and CDR2 FQNNGV. The CDR3 consists of 16 residues. CDR3 residues: CASSLSLAGAYNGYTF. The DNA for the CDR3 is TGTGCCAGCAGCTTGTCCCTAGCGGGTGCCTACAATGGCTACACCTTC.

The V gene is TRBV2, the J gene TRBJ2-1; a possible D gene is TRBD2 (6 bases). V was pared by 5 bases and J by 8 bases, with 22 bases between. This CDR3 region has 16 residues. Germline lookup yields CDR1 SNHLY and CDR2 FYNNEI. The CDR3 sequence: CASSFLRGVGWDEQFF. Here the CDR3 DNA reads TGTGCCAGCAGTTTCCTGCGGGGCGTCGGGTGGGATGAGCAGTTCTTC.

This clonotype has a count of ten or more. The chain carries TRBV9 and TRBJ2-7; 8 bases line up with TRBD1. Trimming cost V 4 bases and J 1 base; bases outside gene matches: 7. This CDR3 is 15 amino acids long. Germline V gene lookup returns CDR1 SGDLS and CDR2 YYNGEE. CDR3 DNA sequence: TGTGCCAGCAGCCCTCGGGACAGGCAGTCCTACGAGCAGTACTTC. As protein: CASSPRDRQSYEQYF.

The table lists this clonotype with a few counts. The V call is TRBV19, the J call TRBJ1-3; 7 positions agree with TRBD1. With 4 bases clipped from V and 3 bases from J, the junction kept 9 bases outside the gene matches. This CDR3 has 16 amino acids. The germline V gene encodes CDR1 LNHDA and CDR2 SQIVND (reference sequence). CDR3 sequence (DNA): TGTGCCAGTAGTACCGGGACAGCTGAGGATGGAAACACCATATATTTT. Its translation: CASSTGTAEDGNTIYF. Looking up the rest from reference TRBV19 and TRBJ1-3 gives the full variable domain: DGGITQSPKYLFRKEGQNVTLSCEQNLNHDAMYWYRQDPGQGLRLIYYSQIVNDFQKGDIAEGYSVSREKKESFPLTVTSAQKNPTAFYLCASSTGTAEDGNTIYFGEGSWLTVV.

The V call is TRBV30, the J call TRBJ1-1; D call uncertain. Trimming left V 5 bases short and J 5 bases short, with 12 bases between. Per the germline V gene, CDR1 is GTSNPN and CDR2 is SVGIG (reference sequence). The CDR3 runs 12 residues. The DNA of the CDR3 is TGTGCCTGGGCTCTGTCGCATACTGAAGCTTTCTTT. Protein sequence: CAWALSHTEAFF.

This clonotype was found a few times. The genes are TRBV11-2 and TRBJ2-1; 7 nucleotides agree with TRBD1. The CDR3 contains 15 residues. With 4 bases clipped from V and 5 bases from J, the junction kept 8 bases outside the gene matches. Per germline, CDR1 SGHAT and CDR2 FQNNGV. CDR3: CASSSTGTRDNEQFF. The CDR3 coding sequence is TGTGCCAGCAGCTCGACAGGGACAAGAGACAATGAGCAGTTCTTC.

This clonotype was seen at least ten times. For the CDR3, the DNA is TGTGCCAGCAGCGTTCGCGACGGGGAGCTGTTTTTT. Encoded protein: CASSVRDGELFF. The chain recombines TRBV9 with TRBJ2-2; D is uncertain. The CDR3 totals 12 residues. The germline V and J ends were trimmed by 2 bases and 7 bases, with 6 bases remaining between them. Germline V gene sequence: CDR1 SGDLS, CDR2 YYNGEE.

This clonotype has ten or more counts. The rearrangement uses TRBV19 and TRBJ1-5; 9 bases are a match to TRBD1. The CDR3 has 16 amino acids. Germline trimming cut 5 bases from V and 0 bases from J; bases unmatched to any gene: 5. The germline V gene has CDR1 LNHDA and CDR2 SQIVND (reference sequence). CDR3: CASSGQGLNSNQPQHF. The CDR3 nucleotides are TGTGCCAGTAGTGGACAGGGGTTGAATAGCAATCAGCCCCAGCATTTT.

This clonotype appeared many times. V and J are TRBV20-1 and TRBJ2-7; 7 nucleotides align to TRBD1. The length of the CDR3 is 12 residues. Germline lookup yields CDR1 DFQATT and CDR2 SNEGSKA (reference sequence). V dropped 1 base and J dropped 6; count of bases not matched to a gene: 3. The CDR3 DNA is TGCAGTGCTAGAGTTGACAGGGTCGAGCAGTACTTC. As protein: CSARVDRVEQYF.

On this clonotype: Its ends do not fully match the called genes, so a read error is possible. The chain has TRBV7-6 and TRBJ2-5, with D tentatively TRBD2 (5 bases). This CDR3 comprises 13 residues. Germline V gives CDR1 SGHVS, CDR2 FNYEAQ. The CDR3 is CASSLAVGEAQYF. The CDR3, as DNA: TGTGCCAGCAGCTTAGCAGTGGGAGAGGCCCAGTACTTC.

With respect to this clonotype: This may be a read error, as it is one base from a much larger clone. CDR3 sequence reads: CASSLAGVPWDQPQHF. The CDR3 nucleotides read TGTGCCAGCAGCTTAGCCGGGGTCCCTTGGGATCAGCCCCAGCATTTT. The chain employs TRBV7-2 and TRBJ1-5, with D unclear. V was clipped by 0 bases and J by 5 bases, with 14 bases between them. The CDR3 loop spans 16 amino acids. The germline V gene has CDR1 SGHTA and CDR2 FQGNSA.

Concerning this clonotype itself: At one end the junction does not follow the germline gene, possibly because of a read error. The chain combines TRBV2 with TRBJ1-6; D might be TRBD1 (6 bases). CDR3 length: 14 residues. Germline V lookup: CDR1 SNHLY, CDR2 FYNNEI. The CDR3 here is CASSLLPGARPLHF. The CDR3 DNA reads as TGCGCCAGCAGCCTCCTCCCGGGGGCTCGGCCCCTCCACTTT.

This chain connects TRBV9 to TRBJ2-1; no definite D call. The CDR3 is 14 amino acids. Germline loops: CDR1 SGDLS, CDR2 YYNGEE. The germline V and J ends were trimmed by 1 base and 0 bases, with 5 bases remaining between them. In nucleotides, the CDR3 is TGTGCCAGCAGCGTATCCTTCTCCTACAATGAGCAGTTCTTC. Translation: CASSVSFSYNEQFF.

The sample holds a few counts of this clonotype. A read error may account for a junction end that differs from germline. The rearrangement joins TRBV10-3 to TRBJ1-4, with TRBD1 identical over 8 bases. This CDR3 has 16 residues. The germline V gene has CDR1 ENHRY and CDR2 SYGVKD. CDR3 in amino acids: CASSWLAGGVREKLFF. In DNA, the CDR3 is TGTGCCAGCAGTTGGTTGGCAGGGGGCGTTCGGGAAAAACTGTTTTTT.

This chain uses TRBV5-1 with TRBJ1-4; no clear D. V dropped 2 bases and J dropped 0 bases, with 8 bases sitting between them. CDR1 SGHRS and CDR2 YFSETQ come from the germline V gene. This CDR3 region has 15 residues. The CDR3 DNA sequence: TGCGCCAGCAGCTTTGGTGGAACAACTAATGAAAAACTGTTTTTT. Translated, it gives CASSFGGTTNEKLFF.

V and J are TRBV12-3 or TRBV12-4 and TRBJ2-7; D is uncertain. The V and J ends lost 5 bases and 6 bases respectively, with 23 bases between them. The CDR3 spans 16 residues. This CDR3 is CASSTQPSRTFSEQYF. In DNA form, the CDR3 reads TGTGCCAGCAGTACCCAACCGAGCAGAACCTTCTCCGAGCAGTACTTC.

This clonotype was detected once. This may be a read error: a much more frequent sequence differs by one nucleotide. The CDR3 DNA reads as TGCGCCAGCAGCTTGGGGCAGGCTTTCTACGGGCAGTACTTC. Its translation: CASSLGQAFYGQYF. The chain joins TRBV5-1 to TRBJ2-7; D is uncertain. The CDR3 has 14 residues. The germline CDR1 and CDR2 sequences are SGHRS and YFSETQ.

This clonotype was seen many times. The V call is TRBV12-3 or TRBV12-4, the J call TRBJ1-6; TRBD1 might be the D (5 bases). The CDR3 has 15 amino acids. The V and J ends lost 5 bases and 10 bases respectively, with 18 bases between them. The CDR3 DNA reads TGTGCCAGCAGTGGGACGGGACCGTTCGGGTCACCCCTCCACTTT. Amino acids: CASSGTGPFGSPLHF.

This clonotype showed up many times. The chain employs TRBV20-1 and TRBJ2-1; D ambiguous. The length of the CDR3 is 14 residues. Germline V gene sequence: CDR1 DFQATT, CDR2 SNEGSKA (reference sequence). The ends were cut back, 3 bases at V and 0 bases at J, with 9 bases in the middle. The CDR3 loop is CSARWLSSYNEQFF. In nucleotides, the CDR3 is TGCAGTGCTAGGTGGCTTAGCTCCTACAATGAGCAGTTCTTC.

The chain recombines TRBV19 with TRBJ2-2; the D is unclear. Germline assignment: CDR1 LNHDA and CDR2 SQIVND (reference sequence). This CDR3 contains 13 residues. Trimming took 8 bases from V and 3 from J, leaving 10 bases between them. The CDR3 reads CASFRTDTGELFF. The DNA for the CDR3 is TGTGCCAGTTTCAGGACGGACACCGGGGAGCTGTTTTTT.

This clonotype was recorded many times. The chain employs TRBV6-1 and TRBJ1-5; D gene uncertain. This CDR3 is 12 amino acids long. Trimming pared 5 bases from V and 7 bases from J, leaving 9 bases between. Germline assignment: CDR1 MNHNS and CDR2 SASEGT. DNA for the CDR3: TGTGCCAGCAGTCCTCTCGGGCAGCCCCAGCATTTT. Its protein is CASSPLGQPQHF.

This clonotype has ten or more counts. One junction end disagrees with the germline gene, perhaps due to a read error. The CDR3 DNA reads TGTGCCAACAGTGAATCGTATGCGGACAGAAATGGCTACACCTTC. It yields the protein CANSESYADRNGYTF. The gene calls are TRBV2 and TRBJ1-2; possibly TRBD1 for D (6 bases). This CDR3 region has 15 residues. Germline CDR1 and CDR2: SNHLY and FYNNEI.

This clonotype was counted ten times or more. The rearrangement uses TRBV14 and TRBJ1-2; TRBD1 is a possible D gene (6 bases). Germline V gene lookup returns CDR1 SGHDN and CDR2 FVKESK. This CDR3 has 16 residues. The V end lost 0 bases, the J end lost 0 bases, and 11 bases lay between the germline ends. CDR3 bases: TGTGCCAGCAGCCAAGAGGGGGGGCCCTCTAACTATGGCTACACCTTC. Its translation: CASSQEGGPSNYGYTF.

The CDR3 loop reads CASISRTGALAGIYEQYF. The DNA for the CDR3 is TGTGCCAGCATCAGCCGGACAGGGGCACTAGCGGGGATCTACGAGCAGTACTTC. This sequence joins TRBV11-1 and TRBJ2-7; TRBD2 is a possible D gene (10 bases). V lost 7 bases and J 3 bases, leaving 28 bases between the germline ends. The CDR3 length is 18 residues. CDR1 SGHAT and CDR2 FQDESV come from the germline V gene (reference sequence).

This clonotype came up many times. This sequence joins TRBV7-9 and TRBJ1-1; D possibly corresponds to TRBD1 (5 bases). The V gene's germline CDR1 is SEHNR and CDR2 FQNEAQ (reference sequence). Trimming left V 8 bases short and J 4 bases short, with 11 bases between. The CDR3 consists of 12 residues. CDR3 residues: CASWGEVTEAFF. CDR3 nucleotide sequence: TGTGCCAGCTGGGGGGAAGTCACTGAAGCTTTCTTT.